This T cell receptor beta chain was sequenced for a study of T cells in Graves' hyperthyroidism and ophthalmopathy. Overall study: At the time of initial diagnosis and before any treatment, peripheral blood was collected.

CDR1 and CDR2 from the germline V gene are SGHAT and FQNNGV. The CDR3 loop spans 16 amino acids. V was pared by 3 bases and J by 6 bases, with 20 bases between. Uncontrolled infection, other autoimmune disease, pregnancy or lactation led to exclusion. RNA transcripts served as the template for amplifying TCR beta CDR3 regions. When the TCR CDR3 underwent first-round RT-PCR, the HTBI primer set was used. TCRdb redid the calling of the multiplex PCR reads with MiXCR, one entry per CDR3 protein. The sample carries around 600,000 distinct CDR3 sequences, 14% recorded once. This clonotype was counted at least ten times.

This clonotype originated in a woman in her late teens or twenties with Graves' ophthalmopathy. The chain couples TRBV11-2 to TRBJ1-1, with D possibly matching TRBD1 (5 bases). The material sequenced was blood. The CDR3 sequence is CASSLQGERPHAEAFF. DNA of the CDR3: TGTGCCAGCAGCTTGCAGGGAGAGCGGCCACACGCTGAAGCTTTCTTT.